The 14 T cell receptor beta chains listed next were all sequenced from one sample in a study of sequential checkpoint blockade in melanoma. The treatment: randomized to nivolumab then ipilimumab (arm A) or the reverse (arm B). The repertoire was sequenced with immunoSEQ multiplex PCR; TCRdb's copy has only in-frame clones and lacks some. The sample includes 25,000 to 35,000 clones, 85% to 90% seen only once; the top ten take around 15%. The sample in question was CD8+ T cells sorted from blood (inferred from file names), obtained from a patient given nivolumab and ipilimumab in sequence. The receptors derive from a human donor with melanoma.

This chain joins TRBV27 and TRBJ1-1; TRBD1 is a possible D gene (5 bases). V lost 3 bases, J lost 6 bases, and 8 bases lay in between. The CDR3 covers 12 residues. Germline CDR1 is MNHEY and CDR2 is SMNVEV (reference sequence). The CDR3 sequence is CASSLGGAEAFF. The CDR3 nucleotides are TGTGCCAGCAGTTTGGGGGGGGCTGAAGCTTTCTTT.

The CDR3 loop is CASSWTSYSYNEQFF. CDR3 nucleotide sequence: TGTGCCAGCAGTTGGACAAGTTACTCCTACAATGAGCAGTTCTTC. This sequence joins TRBV6-5 and TRBJ2-1, with D possibly being TRBD1 (5 bases). Between the trimmed V and J ends, which lost 4 bases and 0 bases, there was a span of 10 bases. The CDR3 is 15 residues long. The germline V gene encodes CDR1 MNHEY and CDR2 SVGAGI.

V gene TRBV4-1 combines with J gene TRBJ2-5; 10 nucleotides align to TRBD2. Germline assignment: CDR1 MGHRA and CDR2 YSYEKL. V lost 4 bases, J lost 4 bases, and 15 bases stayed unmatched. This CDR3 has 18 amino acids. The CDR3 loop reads CASSPLERGGRLLETQYF. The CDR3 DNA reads TGCGCCAGCAGCCCGCTTGAGCGGGGGGGCCGATTATTAGAGACCCAGTACTTC.

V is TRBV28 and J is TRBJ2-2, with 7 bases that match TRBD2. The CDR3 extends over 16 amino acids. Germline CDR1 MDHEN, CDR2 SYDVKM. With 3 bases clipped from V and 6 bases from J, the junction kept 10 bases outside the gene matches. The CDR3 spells CASSFKGGSFAGELFF. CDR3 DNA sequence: TGTGCCAGCAGTTTCAAGGGAGGGAGTTTCGCCGGGGAGCTGTTTTTT.

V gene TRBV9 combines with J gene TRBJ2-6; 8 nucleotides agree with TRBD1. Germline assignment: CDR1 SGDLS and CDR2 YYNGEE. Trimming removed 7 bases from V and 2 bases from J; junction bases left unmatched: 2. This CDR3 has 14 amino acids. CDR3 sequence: CASGTGAGANVLTF. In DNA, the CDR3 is TGTGCCAGCGGGACAGGCGCTGGGGCCAACGTCCTGACTTTC.

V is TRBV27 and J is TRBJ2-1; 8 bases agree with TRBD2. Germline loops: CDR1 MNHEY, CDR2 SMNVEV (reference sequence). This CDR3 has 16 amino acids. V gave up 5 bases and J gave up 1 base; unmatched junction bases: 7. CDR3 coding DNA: TGTGCCAGCAGTCGTTCAGCGGGAGAATCCTACAATGAGCAGTTCTTC. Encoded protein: CASSRSAGESYNEQFF.

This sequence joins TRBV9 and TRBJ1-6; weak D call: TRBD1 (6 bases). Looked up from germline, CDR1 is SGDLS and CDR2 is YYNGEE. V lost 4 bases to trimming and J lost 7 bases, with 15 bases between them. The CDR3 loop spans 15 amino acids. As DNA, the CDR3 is TGTGCCAGCAGCCGCCGACAGGACTTCAATTCACCCCTCCACTTT. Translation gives CASSRRQDFNSPLHF.

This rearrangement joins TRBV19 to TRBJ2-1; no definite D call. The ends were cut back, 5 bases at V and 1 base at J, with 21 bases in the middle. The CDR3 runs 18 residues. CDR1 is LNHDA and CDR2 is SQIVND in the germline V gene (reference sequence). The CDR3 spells CASSPSGLVPESYNEQFF. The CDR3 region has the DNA TGTGCCAGTAGTCCCTCCGGGTTAGTCCCAGAGTCCTACAATGAGCAGTTCTTC.

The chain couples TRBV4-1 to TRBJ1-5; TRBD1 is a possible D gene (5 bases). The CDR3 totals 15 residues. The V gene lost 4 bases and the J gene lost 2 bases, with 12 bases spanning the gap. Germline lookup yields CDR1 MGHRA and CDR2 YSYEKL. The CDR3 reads CASSLVVQGNQPQHF. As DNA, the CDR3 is TGCGCCAGCAGCCTGGTAGTACAGGGCAATCAGCCCCAGCATTTT.

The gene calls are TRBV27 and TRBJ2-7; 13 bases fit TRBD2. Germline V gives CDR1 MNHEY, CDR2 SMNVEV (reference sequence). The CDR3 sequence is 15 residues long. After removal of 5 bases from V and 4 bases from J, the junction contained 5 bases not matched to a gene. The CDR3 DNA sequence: TGTGCCAGCAGTACCCGGACTAGCGGGAGATACGAGCAGTACTTC. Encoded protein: CASSTRTSGRYEQYF.

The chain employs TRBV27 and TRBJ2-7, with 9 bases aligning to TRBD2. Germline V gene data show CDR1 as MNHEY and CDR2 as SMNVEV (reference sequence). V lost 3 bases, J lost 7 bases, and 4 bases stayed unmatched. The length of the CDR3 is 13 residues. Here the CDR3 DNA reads TGTGCCAGCAGTTTCACGCTAGCGGGAGAGCAGTACTTC. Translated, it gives CASSFTLAGEQYF.

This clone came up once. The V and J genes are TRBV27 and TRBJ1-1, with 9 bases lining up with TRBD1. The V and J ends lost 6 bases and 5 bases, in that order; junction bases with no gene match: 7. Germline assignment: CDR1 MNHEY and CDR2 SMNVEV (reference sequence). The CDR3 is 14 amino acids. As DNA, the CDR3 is TGTGCCAGCAGCGGCGGACAGGGGTGGACTGAAGCTTTCTTT. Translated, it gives CASSGGQGWTEAFF.

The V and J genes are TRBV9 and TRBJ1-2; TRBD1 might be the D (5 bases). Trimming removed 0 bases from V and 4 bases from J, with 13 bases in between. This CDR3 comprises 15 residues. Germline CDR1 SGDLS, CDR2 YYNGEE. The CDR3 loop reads CASSVDGGILYGYTF. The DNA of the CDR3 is TGTGCCAGCAGCGTAGACGGGGGAATACTCTATGGCTACACCTTC.

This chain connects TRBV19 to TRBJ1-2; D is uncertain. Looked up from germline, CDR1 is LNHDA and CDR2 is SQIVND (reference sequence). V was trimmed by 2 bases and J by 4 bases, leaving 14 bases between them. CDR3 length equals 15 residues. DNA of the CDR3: TGTGCCAGTAGTATAACCCTCGGACTAACCTATGGCTACACCTTC. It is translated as CASSITLGLTYGYTF.